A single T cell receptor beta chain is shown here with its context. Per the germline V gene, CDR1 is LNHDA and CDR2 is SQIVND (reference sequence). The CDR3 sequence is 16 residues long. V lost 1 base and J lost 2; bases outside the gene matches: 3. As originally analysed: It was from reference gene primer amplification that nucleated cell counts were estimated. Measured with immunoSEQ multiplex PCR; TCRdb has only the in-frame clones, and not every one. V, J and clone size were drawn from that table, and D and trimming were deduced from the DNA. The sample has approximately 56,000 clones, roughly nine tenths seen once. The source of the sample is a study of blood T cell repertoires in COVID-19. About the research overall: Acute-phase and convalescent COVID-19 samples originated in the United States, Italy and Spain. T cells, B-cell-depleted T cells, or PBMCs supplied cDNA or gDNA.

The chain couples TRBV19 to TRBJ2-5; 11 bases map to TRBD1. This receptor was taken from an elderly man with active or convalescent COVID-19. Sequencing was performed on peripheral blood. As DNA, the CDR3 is TGTGCCAGTAGTATAGCCCGGGACAGGGGGCAAGAGACCCAGTACTTC. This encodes CASSIARDRGQETQYF.